The source of this T cell receptor (beta chain) is a study of blood T cell repertoires in COVID-19. Turning to the study itself: Both acute and convalescent COVID-19 samples were obtained from the United States, Italy and Spain. The analysed material was cDNA or gDNA that came from T cells, B-cell-depleted T cells, or PBMCs.

Original data processing: By means of reference gene primer amplification, nucleated cell counts were estimated. The repertoire was sequenced with immunoSEQ multiplex PCR; TCRdb's copy has only in-frame clones and lacks some. V and J calls and clone size are copied from that table; D and trimming were computed from the DNA. The sample includes tens of thousands of clones, approximately 83% of them seen just once. The CDR3 has 16 residues. The sequence was obtained from a woman older than 75 with acute or convalescent COVID-19. J is TRBJ2-1 and V is TRBV21-1; no DNA check was done on the table's D call, TRBD2. TRBV21-1 is a recognized pseudogene. Sequencing used peripheral blood. The CDR3 here is CASSKEGTRLVNEQFF. Written as DNA, the CDR3 is TGTGCCAGCAGCAAAGAGGGGACTAGACTTGTCAATGAGCAGTTCTTC.